This TCR beta chain was recorded in a study of T cells in Graves' hyperthyroidism and ophthalmopathy. Authors of the study amplified TCR beta CDR3 regions from RNA transcripts. When the TCR CDR3 underwent first-round RT-PCR, the HTBI primer set was used. MiXCR, applied by TCRdb to the multiplex PCR reads, yields one record per CDR3 protein. The sample includes about 710,000 distinct CDR3 sequences, over 15% seen only once; the top ten take around 8%. This clonotype has a count of ten or more. This CDR3 has 15 amino acids. With 2 bases clipped from V and 3 bases from J, the junction kept 3 bases outside the gene matches. Germline-derived CDR1 and CDR2 are SGHTA and FQGNSA.

The chain uses TRBV7-2 and TRBJ1-5; 8 bases are shared with TRBD1. The TCR originated in a man aged 18 to 29 with Graves' hyperthyroidism. Input material: blood. The CDR3 here is CASSLQGANNQPQHF. CDR3 DNA sequence: TGTGCCAGCAGCTTACAGGGGGCGAACAATCAGCCCCAGCATTTT. Based on the CDR3 plus reference TRBV7-2 and TRBJ1-5, the full variable domain is GAGVSQSPSNKVTEKGKDVELRCDPISGHTALYWYRQSLGQGLEFLIYFQGNSAPDKSGLPSDRFSAERTGGSVSTLTIQRTQQEDSAVYLCASSLQGANNQPQHFGDGTRLSIL.